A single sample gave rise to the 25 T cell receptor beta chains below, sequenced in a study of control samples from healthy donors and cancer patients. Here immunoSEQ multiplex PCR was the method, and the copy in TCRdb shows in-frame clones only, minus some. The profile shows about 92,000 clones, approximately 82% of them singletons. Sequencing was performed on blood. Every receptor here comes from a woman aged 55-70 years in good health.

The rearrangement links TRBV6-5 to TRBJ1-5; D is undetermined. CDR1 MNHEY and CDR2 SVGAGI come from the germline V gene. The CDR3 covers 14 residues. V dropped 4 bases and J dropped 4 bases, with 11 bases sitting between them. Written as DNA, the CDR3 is TGTGCCAGCAGTTCCCACGGCTCGAATCAGCCCCAGCATTTT. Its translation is CASSSHGSNQPQHF.

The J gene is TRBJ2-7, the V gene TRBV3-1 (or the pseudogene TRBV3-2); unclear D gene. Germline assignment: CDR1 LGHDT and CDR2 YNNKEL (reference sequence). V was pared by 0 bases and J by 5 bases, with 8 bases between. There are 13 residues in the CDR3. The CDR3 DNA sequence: TGTGCCAGCAGCCAAGATTATGGGGACGAGCAGTACTTC. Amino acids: CASSQDYGDEQYF.

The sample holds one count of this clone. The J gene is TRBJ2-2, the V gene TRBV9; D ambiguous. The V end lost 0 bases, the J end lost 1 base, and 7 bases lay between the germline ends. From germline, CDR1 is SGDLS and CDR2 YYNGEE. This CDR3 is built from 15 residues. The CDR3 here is CASSVVPQNTGELFF. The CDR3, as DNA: TGTGCCAGCAGCGTAGTGCCGCAGAACACCGGGGAGCTGTTTTTT.

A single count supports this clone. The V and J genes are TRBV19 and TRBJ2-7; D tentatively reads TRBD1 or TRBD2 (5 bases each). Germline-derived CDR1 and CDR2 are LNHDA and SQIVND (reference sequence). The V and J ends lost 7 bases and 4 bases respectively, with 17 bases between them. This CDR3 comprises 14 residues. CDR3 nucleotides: TGTGCCAGTAACGAAACCCACAGGACTTACGAGCAGTACTTC. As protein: CASNETHRTYEQYF. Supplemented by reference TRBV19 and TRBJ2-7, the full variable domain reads DGGITQSPKYLFRKEGQNVTLSCEQNLNHDAMYWYRQDPGQGLRLIYYSQIVNDFQKGDIAEGYSVSREKKESFPLTVTSAQKNPTAFYLCASNETHRTYEQYFGPGTRLTVT.

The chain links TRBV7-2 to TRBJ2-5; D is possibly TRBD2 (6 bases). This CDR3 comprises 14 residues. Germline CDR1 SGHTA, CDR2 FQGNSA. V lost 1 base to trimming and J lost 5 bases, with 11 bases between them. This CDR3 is CASSLGVGGETQYF. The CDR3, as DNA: TGTGCCAGCAGCTTAGGGGTAGGAGGGGAGACCCAGTACTTC.

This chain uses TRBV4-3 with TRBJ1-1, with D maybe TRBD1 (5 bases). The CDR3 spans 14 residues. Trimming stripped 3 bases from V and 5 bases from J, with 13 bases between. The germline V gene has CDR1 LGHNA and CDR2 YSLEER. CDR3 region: CASSQGWGRTEAFF. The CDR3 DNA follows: TGCGCCAGCAGCCAGGGGTGGGGGAGAACTGAAGCTTTCTTT.

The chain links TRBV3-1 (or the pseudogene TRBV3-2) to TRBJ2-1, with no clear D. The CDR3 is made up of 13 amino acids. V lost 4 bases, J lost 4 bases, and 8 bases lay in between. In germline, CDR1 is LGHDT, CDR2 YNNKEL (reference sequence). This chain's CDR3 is CASSLNTYNEQFF. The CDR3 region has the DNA TGTGCCAGCAGCCTTAACACTTACAATGAGCAGTTCTTC.

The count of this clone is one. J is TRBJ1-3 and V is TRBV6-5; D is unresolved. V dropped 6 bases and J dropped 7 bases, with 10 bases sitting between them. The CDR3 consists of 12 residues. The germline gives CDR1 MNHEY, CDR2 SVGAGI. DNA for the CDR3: TGTGCCAGCAGGGTAGCCTTTAACACCATATATTTT. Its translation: CASRVAFNTIYF.

CDR3 amino acids: CASSPLIDSGKGTEAFF. The DNA of the CDR3 is TGTGCCAGCAGTCCTTTGATAGACAGTGGGAAGGGGACTGAAGCTTTCTTT. The chain couples TRBV27 to TRBJ1-1, with D possibly TRBD1 on 5 matching bases. The germline V gene has CDR1 MNHEY and CDR2 SMNVEV (reference sequence). Trimming took 5 bases from V and 5 from J, leaving 24 bases between them. The CDR3 runs to 17 residues.

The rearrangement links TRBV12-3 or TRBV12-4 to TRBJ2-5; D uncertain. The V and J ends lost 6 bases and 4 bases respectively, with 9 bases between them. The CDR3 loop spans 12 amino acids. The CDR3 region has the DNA TGTGCCAGCAGAAGACAACTAGAGACCCAGTACTTC. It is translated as CASRRQLETQYF.

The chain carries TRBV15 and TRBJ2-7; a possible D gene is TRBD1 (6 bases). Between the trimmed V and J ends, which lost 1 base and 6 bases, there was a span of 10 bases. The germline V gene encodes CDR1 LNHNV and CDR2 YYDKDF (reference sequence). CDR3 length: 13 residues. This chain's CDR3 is CATSRGTVPEQYF. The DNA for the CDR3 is TGTGCCACCAGCAGAGGGACAGTTCCCGAGCAGTACTTC.

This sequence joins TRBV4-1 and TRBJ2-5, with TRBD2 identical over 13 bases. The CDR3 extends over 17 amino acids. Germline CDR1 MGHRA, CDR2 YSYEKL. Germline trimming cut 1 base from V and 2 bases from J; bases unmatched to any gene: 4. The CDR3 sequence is CASSQGLAGGPQETQYF. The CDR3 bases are TGCGCCAGCAGCCAAGGACTAGCGGGGGGCCCACAAGAGACCCAGTACTTC.

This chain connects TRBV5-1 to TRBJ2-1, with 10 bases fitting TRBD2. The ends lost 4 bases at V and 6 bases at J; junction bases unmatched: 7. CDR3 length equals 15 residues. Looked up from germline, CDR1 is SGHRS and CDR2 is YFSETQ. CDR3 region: CASSPLAGVRNEQFF. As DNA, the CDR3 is TGCGCCAGCAGCCCCCTAGCGGGAGTCCGCAATGAGCAGTTCTTC.

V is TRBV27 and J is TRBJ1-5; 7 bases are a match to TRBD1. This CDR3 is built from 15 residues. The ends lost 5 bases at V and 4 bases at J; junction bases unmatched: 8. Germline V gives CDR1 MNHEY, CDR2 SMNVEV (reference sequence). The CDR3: CASSMTGTTNQPQHF. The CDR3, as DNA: TGTGCCAGCAGTATGACAGGGACCACAAATCAGCCCCAGCATTTT.

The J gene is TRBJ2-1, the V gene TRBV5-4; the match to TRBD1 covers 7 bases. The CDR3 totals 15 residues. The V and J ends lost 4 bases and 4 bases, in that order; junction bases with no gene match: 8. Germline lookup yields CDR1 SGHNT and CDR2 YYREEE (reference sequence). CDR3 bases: TGTGCCAGCAGCCCCCGGGACAGCCCTTACAATGAGCAGTTCTTC. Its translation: CASSPRDSPYNEQFF.

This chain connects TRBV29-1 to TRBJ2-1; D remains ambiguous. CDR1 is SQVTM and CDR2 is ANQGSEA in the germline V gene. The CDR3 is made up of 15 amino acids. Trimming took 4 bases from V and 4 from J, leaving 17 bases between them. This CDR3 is CSVVSAAGPYNEQFF. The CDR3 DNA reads TGCAGCGTTGTTTCGGCGGCAGGACCTTACAATGAGCAGTTCTTC.

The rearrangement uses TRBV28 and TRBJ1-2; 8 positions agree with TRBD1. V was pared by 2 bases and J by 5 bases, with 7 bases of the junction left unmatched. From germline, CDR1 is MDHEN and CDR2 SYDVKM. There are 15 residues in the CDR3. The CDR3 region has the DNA TGTGCCAGCAGTTTACAGGGGGCCTTGAGGTATGGCTACACCTTC. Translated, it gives CASSLQGALRYGYTF.

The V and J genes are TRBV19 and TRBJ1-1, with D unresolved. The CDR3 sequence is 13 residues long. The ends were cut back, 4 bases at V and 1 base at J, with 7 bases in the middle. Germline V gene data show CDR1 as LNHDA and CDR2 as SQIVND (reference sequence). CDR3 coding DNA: TGTGCCAGTAGTAAGCTGGGGAACACTGAAGCTTTCTTT. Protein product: CASSKLGNTEAFF.

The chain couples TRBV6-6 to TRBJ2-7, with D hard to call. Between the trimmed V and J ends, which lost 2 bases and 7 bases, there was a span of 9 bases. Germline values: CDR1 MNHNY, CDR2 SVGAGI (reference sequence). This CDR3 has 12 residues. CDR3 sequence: CASSYGVAEQYF. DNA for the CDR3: TGTGCCAGCAGTTACGGGGTGGCTGAGCAGTACTTC.

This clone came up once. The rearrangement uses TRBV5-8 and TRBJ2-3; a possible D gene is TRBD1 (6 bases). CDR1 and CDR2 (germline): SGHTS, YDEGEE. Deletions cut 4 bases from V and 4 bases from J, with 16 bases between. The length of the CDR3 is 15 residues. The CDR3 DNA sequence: TGTGCCAGCAGCCTAGGACAGTTGACGGCAGATACGCAGTATTTT. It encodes CASSLGQLTADTQYF.

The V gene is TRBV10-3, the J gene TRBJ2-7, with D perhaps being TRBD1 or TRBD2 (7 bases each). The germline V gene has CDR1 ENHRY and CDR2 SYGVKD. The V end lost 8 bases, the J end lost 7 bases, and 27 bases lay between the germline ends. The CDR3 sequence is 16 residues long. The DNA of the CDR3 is TGTGCCATCCGCGGGGGCGGGGAGGGGGCAAAGCGGGAGCAGTACTTC. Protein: CAIRGGGEGAKREQYF.

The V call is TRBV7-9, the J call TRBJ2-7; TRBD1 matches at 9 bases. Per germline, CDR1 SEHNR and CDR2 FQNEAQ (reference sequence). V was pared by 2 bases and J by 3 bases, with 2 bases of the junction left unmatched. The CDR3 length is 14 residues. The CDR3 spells CASSLMGQGYEQYF. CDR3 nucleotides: TGTGCCAGCAGCTTAATGGGACAGGGCTACGAGCAGTACTTC.

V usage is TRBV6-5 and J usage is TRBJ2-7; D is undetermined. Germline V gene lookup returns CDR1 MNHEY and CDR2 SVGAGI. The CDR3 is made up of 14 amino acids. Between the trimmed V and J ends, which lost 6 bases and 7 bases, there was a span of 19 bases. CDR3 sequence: CASRDPSSLGEQYF. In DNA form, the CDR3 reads TGTGCCAGCAGAGACCCATCAAGCCTCGGGGAGCAGTACTTC.

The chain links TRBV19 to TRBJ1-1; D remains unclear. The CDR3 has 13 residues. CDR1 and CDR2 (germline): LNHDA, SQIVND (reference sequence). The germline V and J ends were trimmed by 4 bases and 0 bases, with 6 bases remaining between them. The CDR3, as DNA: TGTGCCAGTAGTACCCACATGAACACTGAAGCTTTCTTT. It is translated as CASSTHMNTEAFF. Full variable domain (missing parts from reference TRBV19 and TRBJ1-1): DGGITQSPKYLFRKEGQNVTLSCEQNLNHDAMYWYRQDPGQGLRLIYYSQIVNDFQKGDIAEGYSVSREKKESFPLTVTSAQKNPTAFYLCASSTHMNTEAFFGQGTRLTVV.

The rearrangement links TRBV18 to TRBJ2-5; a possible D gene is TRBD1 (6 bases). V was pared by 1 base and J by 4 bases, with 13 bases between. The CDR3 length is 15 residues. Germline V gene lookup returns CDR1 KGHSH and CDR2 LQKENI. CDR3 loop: CASSPRLGGVETQYF. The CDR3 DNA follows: TGTGCCAGCTCACCACGGTTAGGGGGAGTAGAGACCCAGTACTTC.